A single sample gave rise to the 24 T cell receptor beta chains below, sequenced in a study of T cells in Graves' hyperthyroidism and ophthalmopathy. The TCR beta CDR3 regions underwent amplification using RNA transcripts as the source. In the first-round RT-PCR of the TCR CDR3, the HTBI primer set was used. TCRdb reprocessed the multiplex PCR reads via MiXCR and lists one record per CDR3 protein. The sample contains about 270,000 distinct CDR3 sequences, about 20% of which appear only once. The specimen sequenced was blood. Receptors were obtained from a man aged 30-40 years with Graves' ophthalmopathy.

This clonotype showed up many times. The chain carries TRBV20-1 and TRBJ2-7; no clear D. Trimming stripped 3 bases from V and 5 bases from J, with 11 bases between. The CDR3 is made up of 12 amino acids. Germline V lookup: CDR1 DFQATT, CDR2 SNEGSKA (reference sequence). The CDR3 loop reads CSARARANEQYF. CDR3 DNA sequence: TGCAGTGCTAGGGCTAGAGCCAACGAGCAGTACTTC.

This clonotype was counted between two and nine times. The rearrangement links TRBV11-2 to TRBJ2-1, with 8 bases aligning to TRBD1. The germline V gene encodes CDR1 SGHAT and CDR2 FQNNGV. The CDR3 has 15 residues. V was clipped by 3 bases and J by 2 bases; unmatched bases: 3. CDR3 sequence reads: CASSFGQGPYNEQFF. CDR3 nucleotide sequence: TGTGCCAGCAGCTTCGGACAGGGCCCCTACAATGAGCAGTTCTTC.

Concerning this clonotype: This may come from a read error, since a much larger clone is one base off. J is TRBJ2-1 and V is TRBV12-3 or TRBV12-4, with D unresolved. Deletions cut 3 bases from V and 3 bases from J, with 12 bases between. The CDR3 extends over 15 amino acids. The CDR3 is CASSFNGGNYNEQFF. As DNA, the CDR3 is TGTGCCAGCAGTTTTAACGGTGGGAACTACAATGAGCAGTTCTTC.

This clonotype appeared once. The chain is built from TRBV28 and TRBJ1-5, with D unresolved. Germline V CDR1 and CDR2: MDHEN, SYDVKM. This CDR3 is 15 amino acids long. Trimming removed 6 bases at V and 4 bases at J, with 16 bases between. This CDR3 reads CASSLFDSVNQPQHF. The CDR3 coding sequence is TGTGCCAGCAGCTTGTTTGATTCAGTGAATCAGCCCCAGCATTTT. The full variable domain, its missing parts supplied by reference TRBV28 and TRBJ1-5, is DVKVTQSSRYLVKRTGEKVFLECVQDMDHENMFWYRQDPGLGLRLIYFSYDVKMKEKGDIPEGYSVSREKKERFSLILESASTNQTSMYLCASSLFDSVNQPQHFGDGTRLSIL.

This clonotype appeared a few times. The chain is built from TRBV12-3 or TRBV12-4 and TRBJ1-3; no clear D. The CDR3 length is 16 residues. The ends were cut back, 5 bases at V and 0 bases at J, with 14 bases in the middle. The CDR3 loop is CASSPHRQYSGNTIYF. CDR3 sequence (DNA): TGTGCCAGCAGTCCCCATAGGCAGTACTCTGGAAACACCATATATTTT.

This clonotype was seen a handful of times. The chain carries TRBV28 and TRBJ2-1; D gene ambiguous. The V and J ends lost 9 bases and 3 bases respectively, with 9 bases between them. Germline V gives CDR1 MDHEN, CDR2 SYDVKM. The CDR3 has 12 residues. In nucleotides, the CDR3 is TGTGCCAGTGGTTCGAACTACAATGAGCAGTTCTTC. Protein sequence: CASGSNYNEQFF.

This clonotype showed up many times. The V and J genes are TRBV3-1 and TRBJ2-4; D remains unclear. Germline values: CDR1 LGHDT, CDR2 YNNKEL (reference sequence). This CDR3 is built from 13 residues. Trimming pared 1 base from V and 7 bases from J, leaving 8 bases between. The CDR3 DNA sequence: TGTGCCAGCAGCCAAGGGGCAGTGAACATTCAGTACTTC. Translated, it gives CASSQGAVNIQYF.

The rearrangement uses TRBV2 and TRBJ2-1, with TRBD2 matching over 7 bases. Looked up from germline, CDR1 is SNHLY and CDR2 is FYNNEI. This CDR3 has 14 amino acids. CDR3 sequence (DNA): TGTGCTGTTGGGGGGGTGAGCTCCTACAATGAGCAGTTCTTC. Translated, it gives CAVGGVSSYNEQFF.

In this sample, this clonotype turned up many times. This chain uses TRBV18 with TRBJ2-7, with D possibly TRBD1 on 6 matching bases. The CDR3 is 12 residues long. V dropped 3 bases and J dropped 6 bases, with 9 bases sitting between them. From germline, CDR1 is KGHSH and CDR2 LQKENI. The CDR3 nucleotides are TGTGCCAGCTCACCGAAAGGGGGCGAGCAGTACTTC. Its translation is CASSPKGGEQYF.

This clonotype was detected a few times. The V call is TRBV19, the J call TRBJ2-7; perhaps TRBD1 as D (5 bases). V lost 3 bases and J lost 4, with 13 bases in between. From germline, CDR1 is LNHDA and CDR2 SQIVND (reference sequence). The CDR3 is 14 amino acids. CDR3 DNA: TGTGCCAGTAGTATCTTATCAGGGCCTTACGAGCAGTACTTC. Translation: CASSILSGPYEQYF.

The chain couples TRBV20-1 to TRBJ1-1, with TRBD1 as a possible D gene (5 bases). V was shortened by 1 base and J by 1 base, with 16 bases between the two germline ends. The CDR3 is 16 amino acids. Germline V gene data show CDR1 as DFQATT and CDR2 as SNEGSKA (reference sequence). CDR3 in amino acids: CSARGPTRGGNTEAFF. The CDR3 nucleotides read TGCAGTGCTAGAGGGCCCACGAGGGGAGGGAACACTGAAGCTTTCTTT.

This clonotype was picked up a small number of times. J is TRBJ2-2 and V is TRBV19, with TRBD1 matching over 7 bases. The CDR3 consists of 19 residues. Germline lookup yields CDR1 LNHDA and CDR2 SQIVND (reference sequence). Germline trimming cut 4 bases from V and 1 base from J; bases unmatched to any gene: 15. The CDR3 spells CASSKTLLRDSKNTGELFF. The CDR3 DNA is TGTGCCAGTAGTAAGACCCTCCTGAGGGACAGCAAGAACACCGGGGAGCTGTTTTTT.

This clonotype was seen repeatedly, ten times or more. The rearrangement links TRBV18 to TRBJ2-3, with 7 bases matching TRBD2. This CDR3 comprises 15 residues. J lost 4 bases, V lost 6 bases, and 10 bases had no gene match. CDR1 KGHSH and CDR2 LQKENI come from the germline V gene. This CDR3 reads CASSGGLGAADTQYF. The CDR3 nucleotides are TGTGCCAGCTCGGGCGGACTAGGAGCCGCAGATACGCAGTATTTT.

This clonotype was observed at least ten times. This chain uses TRBV2 with TRBJ2-1, with D unclear. Between the trimmed V and J ends, which lost 6 bases and 0 bases, there was a span of 12 bases. Germline assignment: CDR1 SNHLY and CDR2 FYNNEI. The CDR3 covers 15 residues. The CDR3 nucleotides read TGTGCCAGCAGCACGGGTCTGAGCTCCTACAATGAGCAGTTCTTC. Its protein product is CASSTGLSSYNEQFF.

This clonotype was seen ten or more times. The V call is TRBV30, the J call TRBJ2-5; 7 bases align to TRBD1. This CDR3 region has 13 residues. The germline V gene encodes CDR1 GTSNPN and CDR2 SVGIG (reference sequence). V shed 4 bases and J 5 bases; nucleotides not matched to a gene: 7. Written as DNA, the CDR3 is TGTGCCTGGATGACAGGGAACGGTGAGACCCAGTACTTC. Translation gives CAWMTGNGETQYF.

The chain links TRBV27 to TRBJ2-1; D is possibly TRBD1 or TRBD2 (6 bases each). The V end was cut by 3 bases, the J end by 5 bases, with 14 bases between. Germline lookup yields CDR1 MNHEY and CDR2 SMNVEV (reference sequence). The CDR3 has 15 residues. The CDR3 sequence is CASSFMSGANNEQFF. The CDR3 DNA follows: TGTGCCAGCAGTTTTATGTCGGGGGCGAACAATGAGCAGTTCTTC.

The sample holds many counts of this clonotype. This chain links TRBV11-2 with TRBJ2-1; D possibly corresponds to TRBD2 (5 bases). Per germline, CDR1 SGHAT and CDR2 FQNNGV. V lost 5 bases and J lost 10, with 15 bases in between. The CDR3 is made up of 13 amino acids. The CDR3 loop is CASSPPGTGEQFF. Here the CDR3 DNA reads TGTGCCAGCAGCCCGCCGGGTACGGGGGAGCAGTTCTTC.

The chain recombines TRBV20-1 with TRBJ1-3; D perhaps matches TRBD1 (5 bases). Trimming left V 1 base short and J 4 bases short, with 11 bases between. The CDR3 runs to 14 residues. CDR1 and CDR2 from the germline V gene are DFQATT and SNEGSKA (reference sequence). The CDR3 loop reads CSARAQGGGNTIYF. As DNA, the CDR3 is TGCAGTGCTAGAGCCCAGGGAGGGGGAAACACCATATATTTT.

Many counts were recorded for this clonotype. This sequence joins TRBV27 and TRBJ2-5; possible D gene TRBD2, 5 bases. Per germline, CDR1 MNHEY and CDR2 SMNVEV (reference sequence). The CDR3 consists of 14 residues. V lost 5 bases and J lost 1, with 11 bases in between. This CDR3 reads CASSRSAAQETQYF. Here the CDR3 DNA reads TGTGCCAGCAGTCGATCAGCGGCCCAAGAGACCCAGTACTTC.

The chain joins TRBV5-1 to TRBJ1-5; possibly TRBD1 for D (5 bases). Deletions cut 2 bases from V and 0 bases from J, with 9 bases between. Germline lookup yields CDR1 SGHRS and CDR2 YFSETQ. The CDR3 totals 15 residues. The CDR3 sequence: CASSFTGDSNQPQHF. CDR3 DNA: TGCGCCAGCAGCTTTACAGGAGATAGCAATCAGCCCCAGCATTTT.

Ten or more counts support this clonotype. The V and J genes are TRBV30 and TRBJ1-1; D is unclear. The ends were cut back, 2 bases at V and 7 bases at J, with 23 bases in the middle. CDR1 and CDR2 (germline): GTSNPN, SVGIG (reference sequence). CDR3 length: 16 amino acids. The CDR3 nucleotides are TGTGCCTGGAGTCCAACGGGGAATATTGGCGTCGTTGAAGCTTTCTTT. As protein: CAWSPTGNIGVVEAFF.

J is TRBJ2-1 and V is TRBV20-1; a possible D gene is TRBD1 (8 bases). V lost 5 bases to trimming and J lost 0 bases, with 17 bases between them. Per germline, CDR1 DFQATT and CDR2 SNEGSKA (reference sequence). There are 16 residues in the CDR3. Here the CDR3 reads CSALRTGRASYNEQFF. The CDR3 coding sequence is TGCAGTGCTTTAAGGACAGGGAGGGCCTCCTACAATGAGCAGTTCTTC.

The chain has TRBV20-1 and TRBJ2-3; the match to TRBD1 covers 7 bases. CDR3 length equals 12 residues. CDR1 is DFQATT, CDR2 SNEGSKA, per germline (reference sequence). J lost 5 bases, V lost 5 bases, and 4 bases had no gene match. CDR3 region: CSAHYRGDTQYF. The CDR3 DNA sequence: TGCAGTGCTCACTACAGGGGAGATACGCAGTATTTT.

This clonotype was seen only a few times. The chain employs TRBV29-1 and TRBJ1-4; TRBD1 matches at 9 bases. The length of the CDR3 is 13 residues. Per germline, CDR1 SQVTM and CDR2 ANQGSEA. J was trimmed by 6 bases and V by 6 bases; bases with no gene match: 5. Written as DNA, the CDR3 is TGCAGCGTGACCGGGACAGGGTATGAAAAACTGTTTTTT. This codes for CSVTGTGYEKLFF.